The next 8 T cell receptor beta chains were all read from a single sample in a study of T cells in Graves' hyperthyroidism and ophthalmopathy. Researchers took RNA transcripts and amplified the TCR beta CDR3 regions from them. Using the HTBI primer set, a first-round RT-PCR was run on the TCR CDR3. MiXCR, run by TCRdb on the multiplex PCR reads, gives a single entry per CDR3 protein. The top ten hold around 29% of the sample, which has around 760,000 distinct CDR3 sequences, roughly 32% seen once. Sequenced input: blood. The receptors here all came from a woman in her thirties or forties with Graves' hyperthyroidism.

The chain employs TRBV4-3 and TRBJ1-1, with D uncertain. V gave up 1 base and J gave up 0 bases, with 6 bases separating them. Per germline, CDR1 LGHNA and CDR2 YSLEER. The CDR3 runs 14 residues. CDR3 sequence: CASSQGGLNTEAFF. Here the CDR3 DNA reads TGCGCCAGCAGCCAAGGAGGGCTGAACACTGAAGCTTTCTTT.

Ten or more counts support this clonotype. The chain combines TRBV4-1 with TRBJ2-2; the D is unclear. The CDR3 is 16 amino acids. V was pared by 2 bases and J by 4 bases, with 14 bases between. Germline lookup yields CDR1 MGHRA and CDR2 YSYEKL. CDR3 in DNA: TGCGCCAGCAGCCAACAAGATCTGGTGGGCACCGGGGAGCTGTTTTTT. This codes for CASSQQDLVGTGELFF.

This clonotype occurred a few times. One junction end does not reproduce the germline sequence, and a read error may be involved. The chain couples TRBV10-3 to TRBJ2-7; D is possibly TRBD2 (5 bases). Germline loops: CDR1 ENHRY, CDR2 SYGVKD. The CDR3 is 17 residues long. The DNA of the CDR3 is TGTGCCAGCAGTTACTCGAAACTGACAAAGCGGTCCTACGAGCAGTACTTC. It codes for CASSYSKLTKRSYEQYF.

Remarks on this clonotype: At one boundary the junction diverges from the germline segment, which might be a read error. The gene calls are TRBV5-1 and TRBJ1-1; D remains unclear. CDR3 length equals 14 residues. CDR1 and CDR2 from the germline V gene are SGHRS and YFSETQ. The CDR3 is CASSLDRKWAEAFF. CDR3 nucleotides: TGTGCCAGCAGCTTAGATCGGAAGTGGGCTGAAGCTTTCTTT. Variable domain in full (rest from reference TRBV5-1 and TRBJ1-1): KAGVTQTPRYLIKTRGQQVTLSCSPISGHRSVSWYQQTPGQGLQFLFEYFSETQRNKGNFPGRFSGRQFSNSRSEMNVSTLELGDSALYLCASSLDRKWAEAFFGQGTRLTVV.

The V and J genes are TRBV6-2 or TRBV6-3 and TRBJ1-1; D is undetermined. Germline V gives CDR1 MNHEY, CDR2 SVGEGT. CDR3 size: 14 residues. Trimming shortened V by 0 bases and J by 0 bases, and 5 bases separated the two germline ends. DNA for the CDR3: TGTGCCAGCAGTTACTCAAGGTTGAACACTGAAGCTTTCTTT. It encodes CASSYSRLNTEAFF.

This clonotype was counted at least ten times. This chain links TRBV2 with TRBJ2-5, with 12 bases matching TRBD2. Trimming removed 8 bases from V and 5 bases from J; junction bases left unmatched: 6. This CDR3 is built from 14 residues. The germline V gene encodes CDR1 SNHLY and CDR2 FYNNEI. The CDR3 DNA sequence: TGTGCCAGCTCTAGCGGGGGGGCCGGGGAGACCCAGTACTTC. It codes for CASSSGGAGETQYF.

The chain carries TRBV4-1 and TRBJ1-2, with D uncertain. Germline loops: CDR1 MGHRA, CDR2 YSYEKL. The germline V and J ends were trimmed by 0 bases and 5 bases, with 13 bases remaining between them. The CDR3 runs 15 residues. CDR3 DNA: TGCGCCAGCAGCCAAGATCGGCCAACTGGGTATGGCTACACCTTC. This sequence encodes CASSQDRPTGYGYTF.

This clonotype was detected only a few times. The CDR3 DNA reads as TGTGCCAGCAGCTTAGTCTACGGGGCCCACGAGCAGTACTTC. It yields the protein CASSLVYGAHEQYF. The rearrangement links TRBV11-2 to TRBJ2-7; either TRBD1 or TRBD2 may fit D (5 bases each). Trimming cost V 1 base and J 5 bases, with 12 bases left between them. Germline lookup yields CDR1 SGHAT and CDR2 FQNNGV. This CDR3 has 14 residues. The variable domain in full, completed from reference TRBV11-2 and TRBJ2-7, reads EAGVAQSPRYKIIEKRQSVAFWCNPISGHATLYWYQQILGQGPKLLIQFQNNGVVDDSQLPKDRFSAERLKGVDSTLKIQPAKLEDSAVYLCASSLVYGAHEQYFGPGTRLTVT.